This T cell receptor (beta chain) appears in the sequencing data of a study of shared clonotypes between healthy human individuals. CD4+ cells underwent separation, giving CD45RA+ naive and CD45RA-negative memory subsets. V lost 4 bases to trimming and J lost 2 bases, with 11 bases between them. Germline V gene sequence: CDR1 SGHRS, CDR2 YFSETQ. The CDR3 is 14 amino acids. A deep-level run was used for the assay. Here immunoSEQ multiplex PCR was the method, and the copy in TCRdb shows in-frame clones only, minus some. The data show some 1 million clones, around 74% seen once. The TCR sequence derives from a man aged 18 to 29 in good health. Material: memory CD4+ T cells sorted from blood. Subset in this sample: CD45RA-negative fraction. The chain carries TRBV5-1 and TRBJ2-3; tentatively, D is TRBD1 (6 bases). The DNA for the CDR3 is TGCGCCAGCAGCCTGGGACACTTCACAGATACGCAGTATTTT. The encoded protein is CASSLGHFTDTQYF.